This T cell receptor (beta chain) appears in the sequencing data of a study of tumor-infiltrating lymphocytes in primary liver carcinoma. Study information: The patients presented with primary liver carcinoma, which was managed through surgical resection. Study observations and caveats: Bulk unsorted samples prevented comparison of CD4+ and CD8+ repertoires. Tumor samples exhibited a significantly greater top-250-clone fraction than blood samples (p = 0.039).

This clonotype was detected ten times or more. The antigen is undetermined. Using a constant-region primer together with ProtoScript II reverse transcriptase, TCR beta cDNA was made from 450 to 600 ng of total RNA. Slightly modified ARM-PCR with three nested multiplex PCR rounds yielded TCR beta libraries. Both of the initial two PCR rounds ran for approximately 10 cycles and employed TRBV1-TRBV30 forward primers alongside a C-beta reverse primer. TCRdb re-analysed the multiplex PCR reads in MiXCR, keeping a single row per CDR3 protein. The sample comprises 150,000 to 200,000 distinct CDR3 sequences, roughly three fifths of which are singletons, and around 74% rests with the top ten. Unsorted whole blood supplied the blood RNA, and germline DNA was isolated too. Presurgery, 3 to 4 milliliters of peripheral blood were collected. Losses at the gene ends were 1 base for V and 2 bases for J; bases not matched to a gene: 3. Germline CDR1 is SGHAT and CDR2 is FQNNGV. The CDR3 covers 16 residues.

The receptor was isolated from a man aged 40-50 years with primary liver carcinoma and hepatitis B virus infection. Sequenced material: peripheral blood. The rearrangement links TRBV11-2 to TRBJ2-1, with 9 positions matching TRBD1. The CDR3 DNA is TGTGCCAGCAGCTTAGGGACAGGGGCGCCCTACAATGAGCAGTTCTTC. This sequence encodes CASSLGTGAPYNEQFF.